The following is a T cell receptor beta chain sequence with its context. Its antigen is currently not known. No clone much larger than this one lies a single base away; base qualities are absent. Trimming takes 5 bases off V and 2 bases off J; junction bases not matched to a gene: 11. The CDR3 starts with the cysteine, ends with the phenylalanine, and has 17 residues. Only the CDR3 part of the read is kept: 51 bases, read in frame from the first base. Per the germline V gene, SNHLY is the CDR1 and FYNNEI is the CDR2. Each collaborating institution followed its own protocols to collect whole blood in K2EDTA tubes. For TCRbeta analysis, collaborators shipped samples in one of three forms: frozen whole blood, isolated PBMCs, or DNA extracted from either of those sample types. This record belongs to a study of blood T cell repertoires in COVID-19 (dated by TCRdb to 2018 to 2020). Regarding the complete study: Samples from collaborators originated in the United States, Italy and Spain and spanned both the acute and convalescent phases of COVID-19. The prospective study material was composed of cDNA or gDNA derived from T cells, B-cell-depleted T cells, or PBMCs. The dataset comprised deeply sampled blood TCRbeta repertoires from subjects exposed to, actively infected with, or recovered from COVID-19. A freely available public database, intended as a resource for researchers studying the immune response to SARS-CoV-2, is where the repertoires were released. The samples were drawn from the first 160 participants of the ongoing ImmuneRACE study and from about 1,200 subjects provided by 6 global collaborators. A de-identified subject ID, COVID-19 status, age in years and sex were almost always included in the sample metadata. Where HLA class I and class II types were available, the types were taken from metadata supplied by the sample provider, not from assay-based typing. Overall study outcomes, separate from this receptor: The amount of clinical and demographic metadata varied by source and participant and was provided uncurated.

The immunoSEQ Assay, a bias-controlled multiplex PCR, was used to amplify TCRbeta CDR3 regions from genomic DNA. Under the source paper's analysis protocol: Nucleated cell counts per sample were estimated from amplification of reference gene primers within the assay. To quantify the absolute abundance of each unique TCRbeta CDR3 rearrangement, sequence reads were collapsed and filtered. Productive Simpson clonality was computed per sample as the square root of Simpson's diversity index over productive rearrangements. TCRdb provides this immuneACCESS table in a form limited to in-frame rearrangements. Some clones are lacking; in checked studies, under half of them reflect an unresolved V gene, and why the rest are absent is not known. V and J calls plus clone size are reproduced from that table; the DNA served to infer D and trimming. This sample comprises 30,000 to 40,000 clones, about 87% of them detected only once. The ten largest clones represent around 15% of the sample.

Sequencing used peripheral blood. The sequence is built from TRBV2 and TRBJ2-1, with 8 middle bases fitting TRBD2. This TCR derives from a man in his 60s with active COVID-19. This receptor carries the CDR3 CASSKTSGDPPYNEQFF. The DNA sequence is TGTGCCAGCAGTAAAACTAGCGGAGACCCGCCCTACAATGAGCAGTTCTTC.